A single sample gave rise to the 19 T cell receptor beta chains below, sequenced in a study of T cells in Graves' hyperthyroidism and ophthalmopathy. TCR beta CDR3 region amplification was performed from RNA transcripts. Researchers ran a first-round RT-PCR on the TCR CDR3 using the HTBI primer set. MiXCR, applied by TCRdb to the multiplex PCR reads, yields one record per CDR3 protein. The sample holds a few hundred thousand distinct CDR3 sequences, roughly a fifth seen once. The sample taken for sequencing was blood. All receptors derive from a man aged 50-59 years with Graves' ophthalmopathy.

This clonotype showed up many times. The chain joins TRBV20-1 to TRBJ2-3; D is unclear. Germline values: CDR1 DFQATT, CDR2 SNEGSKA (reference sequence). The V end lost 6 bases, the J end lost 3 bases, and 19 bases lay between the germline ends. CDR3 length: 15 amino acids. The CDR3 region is CSARPPRSWTDTQYF. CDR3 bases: TGCAGTGCGAGGCCCCCCAGGAGTTGGACAGATACGCAGTATTTT.

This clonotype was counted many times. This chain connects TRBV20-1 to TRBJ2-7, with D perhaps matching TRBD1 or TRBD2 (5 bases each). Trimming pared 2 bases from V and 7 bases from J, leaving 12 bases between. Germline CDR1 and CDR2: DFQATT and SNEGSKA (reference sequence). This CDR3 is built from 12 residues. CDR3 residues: CSARTGPPEQYF. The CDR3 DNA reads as TGCAGTGCTAGAACGGGGCCACCGGAGCAGTACTTC.

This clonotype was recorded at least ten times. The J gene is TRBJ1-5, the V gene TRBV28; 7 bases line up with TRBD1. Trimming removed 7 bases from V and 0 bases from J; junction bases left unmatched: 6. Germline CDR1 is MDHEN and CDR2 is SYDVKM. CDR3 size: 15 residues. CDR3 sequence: CASTWGQSSNQPQHF. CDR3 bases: TGTGCCAGCACCTGGGGACAGAGTAGCAATCAGCCCCAGCATTTT.

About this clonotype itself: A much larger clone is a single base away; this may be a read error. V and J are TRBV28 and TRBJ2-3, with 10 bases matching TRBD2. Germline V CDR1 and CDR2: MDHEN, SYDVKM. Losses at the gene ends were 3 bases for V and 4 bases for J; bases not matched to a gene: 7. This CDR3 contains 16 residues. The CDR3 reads CASSLKAGGQADTQYF. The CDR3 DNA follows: TGTGCCAGCAGTTTGAAAGCGGGAGGGCAAGCAGATACGCAGTATTTT. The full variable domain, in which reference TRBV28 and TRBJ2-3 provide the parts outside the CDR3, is DVKVTQSSRYLVKRTGEKVFLECVQDMDHENMFWYRQDPGLGLRLIYFSYDVKMKEKGDIPEGYSVSREKKERFSLILESASTNQTSMYLCASSLKAGGQADTQYFGPGTRLTVL.

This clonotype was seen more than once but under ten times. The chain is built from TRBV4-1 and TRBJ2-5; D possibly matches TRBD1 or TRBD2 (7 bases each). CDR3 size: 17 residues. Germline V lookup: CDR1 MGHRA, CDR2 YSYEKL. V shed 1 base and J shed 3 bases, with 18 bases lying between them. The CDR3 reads CASSQAVRGREKETQYF. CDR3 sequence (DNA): TGCGCCAGCAGCCAAGCGGTGAGGGGGCGGGAGAAAGAGACCCAGTACTTC.

This chain's CDR3 is CAIRGGSYEQYF. CDR3 nucleotide sequence: TGTGCCATCAGAGGGGGCTCCTACGAGCAGTACTTC. The chain combines TRBV10-3 with TRBJ2-7; D is possibly TRBD1 (6 bases). Germline values: CDR1 ENHRY, CDR2 SYGVKD. The CDR3 is 12 amino acids. V was pared by 6 bases and J by 0 bases, with 6 bases between.

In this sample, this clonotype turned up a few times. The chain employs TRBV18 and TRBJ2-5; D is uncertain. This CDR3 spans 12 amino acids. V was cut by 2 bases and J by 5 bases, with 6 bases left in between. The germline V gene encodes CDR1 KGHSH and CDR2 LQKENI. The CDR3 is CASSPELETQYF. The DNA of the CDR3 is TGTGCCAGCTCACCAGAACTTGAGACCCAGTACTTC.

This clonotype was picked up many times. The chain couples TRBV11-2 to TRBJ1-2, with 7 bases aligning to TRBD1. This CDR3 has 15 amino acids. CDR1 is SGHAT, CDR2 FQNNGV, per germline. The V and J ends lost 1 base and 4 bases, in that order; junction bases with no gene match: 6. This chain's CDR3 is CASSLGGAGGYGYTF. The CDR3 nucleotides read TGTGCCAGCAGCTTAGGAGGGGCAGGGGGCTATGGCTACACCTTC.

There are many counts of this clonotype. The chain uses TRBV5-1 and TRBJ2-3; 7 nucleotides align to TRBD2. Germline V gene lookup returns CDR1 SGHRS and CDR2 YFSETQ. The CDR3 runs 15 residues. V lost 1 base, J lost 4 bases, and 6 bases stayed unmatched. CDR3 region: CASSLRGRGADTQYF. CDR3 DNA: TGCGCCAGCAGCTTGCGCGGGAGAGGTGCAGATACGCAGTATTTT.

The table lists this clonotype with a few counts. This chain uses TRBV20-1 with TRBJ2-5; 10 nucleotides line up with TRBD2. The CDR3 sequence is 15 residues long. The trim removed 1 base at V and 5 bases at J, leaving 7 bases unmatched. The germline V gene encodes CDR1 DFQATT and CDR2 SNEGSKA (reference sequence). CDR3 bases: TGCAGTGCTAGAGTCCCAGCGGGAGGGAAGGAGACCCAGTACTTC. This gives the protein CSARVPAGGKETQYF.

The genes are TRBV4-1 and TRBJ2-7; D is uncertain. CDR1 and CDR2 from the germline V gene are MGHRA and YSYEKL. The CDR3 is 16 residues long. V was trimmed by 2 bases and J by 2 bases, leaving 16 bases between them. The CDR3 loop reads CASSQNLVLKPYEQYF. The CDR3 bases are TGCGCCAGCAGCCAAAATCTTGTTTTGAAACCCTACGAGCAGTACTTC.

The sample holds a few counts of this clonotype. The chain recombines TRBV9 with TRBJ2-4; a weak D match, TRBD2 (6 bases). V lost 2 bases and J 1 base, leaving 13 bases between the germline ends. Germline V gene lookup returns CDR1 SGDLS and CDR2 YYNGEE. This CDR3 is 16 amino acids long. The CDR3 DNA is TGTGCCAGCAGCGTTGACGGCGCGGGGGCCAAAAACATTCAGTACTTC. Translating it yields CASSVDGAGAKNIQYF.

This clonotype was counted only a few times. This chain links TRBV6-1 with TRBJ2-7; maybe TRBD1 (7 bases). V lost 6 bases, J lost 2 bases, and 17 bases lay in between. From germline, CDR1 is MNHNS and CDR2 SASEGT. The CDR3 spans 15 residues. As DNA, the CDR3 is TGTGCCAGCAGGTTAACAGGGGAGGCAGCCTACGAGCAGTACTTC. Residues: CASRLTGEAAYEQYF.

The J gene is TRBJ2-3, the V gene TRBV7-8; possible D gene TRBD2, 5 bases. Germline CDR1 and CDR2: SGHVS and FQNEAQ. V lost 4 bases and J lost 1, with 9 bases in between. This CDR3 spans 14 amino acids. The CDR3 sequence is CASSSLGGTDTQYF. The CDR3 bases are TGTGCCAGCAGCTCTCTCGGGGGCACAGATACGCAGTATTTT.

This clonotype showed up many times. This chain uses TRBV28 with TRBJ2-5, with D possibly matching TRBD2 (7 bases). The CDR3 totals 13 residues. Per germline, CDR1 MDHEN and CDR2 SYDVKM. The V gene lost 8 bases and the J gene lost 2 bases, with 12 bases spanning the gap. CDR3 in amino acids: CASLRGAQETQYF. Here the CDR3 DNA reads TGTGCCAGCCTTCGGGGGGCGCAAGAGACCCAGTACTTC.

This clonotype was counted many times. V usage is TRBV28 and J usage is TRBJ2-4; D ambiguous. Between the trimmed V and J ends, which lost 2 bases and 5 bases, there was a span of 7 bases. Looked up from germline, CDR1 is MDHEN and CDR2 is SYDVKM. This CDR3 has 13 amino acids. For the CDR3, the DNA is TGTGCCAGCAGTTTAACGGGCCAAAACATTCAGTACTTC. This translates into CASSLTGQNIQYF. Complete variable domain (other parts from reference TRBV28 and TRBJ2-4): DVKVTQSSRYLVKRTGEKVFLECVQDMDHENMFWYRQDPGLGLRLIYFSYDVKMKEKGDIPEGYSVSREKKERFSLILESASTNQTSMYLCASSLTGQNIQYFGAGTRLSVL.

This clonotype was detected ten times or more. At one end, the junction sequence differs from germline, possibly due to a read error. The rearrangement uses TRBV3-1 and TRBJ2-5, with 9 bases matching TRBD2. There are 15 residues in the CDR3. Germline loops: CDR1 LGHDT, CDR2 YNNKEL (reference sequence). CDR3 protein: CASSLSTSGQETQYF. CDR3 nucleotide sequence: TGCGCCAGCAGCTTGTCTACTAGCGGGCAAGAGACCCAGTACTTC.

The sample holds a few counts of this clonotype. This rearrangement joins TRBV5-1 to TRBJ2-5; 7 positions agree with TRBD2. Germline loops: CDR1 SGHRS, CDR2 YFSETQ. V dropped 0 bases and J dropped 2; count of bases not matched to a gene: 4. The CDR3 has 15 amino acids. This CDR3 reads CASSLGSSGQETQYF. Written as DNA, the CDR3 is TGCGCCAGCAGCTTGGGTTCTAGCGGTCAAGAGACCCAGTACTTC.

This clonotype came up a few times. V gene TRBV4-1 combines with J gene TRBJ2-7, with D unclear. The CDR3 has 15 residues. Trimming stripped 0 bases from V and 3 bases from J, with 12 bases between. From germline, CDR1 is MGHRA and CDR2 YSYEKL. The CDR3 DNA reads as TGCGCCAGCAGCCAAGAGGGCAGCCTTCTCTACGAGCAGTACTTC. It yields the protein CASSQEGSLLYEQYF.